The sequence of this TCR beta chain was determined in a study of cytomegalovirus exposure and HLA in healthy donors (dated by TCRdb to 2016 to 2017). General notes on the study: An earlier analysis of about 560 of the donors reported around 280 Gb of sequence data and 95 million to 130 million unique TCR beta sequences obtained from 150 million to 200 million T cells. An early release covering roughly 580 HLA-typed donors comprised approximately 290 gigabases of sequencing data and around 80 million unique TCR sequences. Of the 350 to 450 genotyped donors, over 70% fell in the genetic ancestry cluster associated with self-reported Caucasian donors. The study aimed to test whether signatures of past pathogen exposure could be identified by cataloging public T cell receptors. The study profiled the T cell repertoires of hundreds of subjects by immunosequencing and related them to cytomegalovirus serostatus. Along with the approximately 620-subject first cohort, a separate validation cohort of over a hundred different subjects was used. The study combined high-throughput TCR immunosequencing, statistical association of individual TCRs with disease status, and machine learning to predict cytomegalovirus infection status. A later analysis re-examined previously published TCR beta repertoires from about 700 donors and added high-resolution HLA genotyping to investigate patterns of TCR occurrence. The later analysis used no new phenotypic data to find candidate immune exposures, relying instead on TCR beta sequences and their occurrence across donors. An earlier analysis of approximately 580 of the donors used high-throughput TCR beta sequencing to judge whether each TCR beta V gene segment behaved as functional or pseudogenic. Donor age, sex, ethnicity and CMV serostatus were compiled alongside the repertoire data. A later genetic analysis used genome-wide SNP genotypes for about 65% of the roughly 670 donors, treating that subset as a discovery cohort. Every discovery cohort repertoire had been produced on one sequencing platform. Class I and class II HLA loci were covered by the typing at four-digit resolution. Typing coverage differed by locus: A, B, C, DRB1 and DQB1 were typed in about 620-630 donors, DQA1 in about 550, DPA1 in approximately 600, and DPB1 in roughly 470. Roughly 5 DR-DQ haplotypes were handled as single units for association and clustering, since linkage in the cohort was strong. On average, roughly 250,000 unique TCR beta nucleotide sequences were sequenced per donor among 398 genotyped donors of the cohort, with roughly 19% of those sequences being non-productive.

As regards this clone: The target of this receptor is not known. No base quality information exists; no much larger clone differs at one position.

General findings and caveats noted by the study authors: According to a later analysis, parvovirus B19, influenza, CMV and Epstein-Barr virus appeared linked to several top co-occurrence clusters. When HLA alleles, especially DR and DQ, strongly co-occurred, attributing TCR associations to individual alleles was difficult. Because counts were too low, roughly 16 rarely observed V segments, including chromosome 9 orphons, were left out of the earlier analysis of a few hundred of the donors. In a later genetic analysis, fewer N-insertions in productive TCRs were reported among donors in an Asian-associated ancestry cluster than the roughly 640-donor mean. In both the original and validation cohorts, the classifier was reported to diagnose cytomegalovirus status with high specificity and sensitivity. The only immune exposure information available for the cohort was CMV serostatus. Because the 87-base-pair reads could not distinguish some IMGT-functional V segments, including TRBV6-2 and TRBV6-3, those segments were excluded. According to a later analysis, most CMV-associated TCR beta chains appeared to be HLA-restricted, and the HLA associations seemed to be driven largely by CMV exposure. At a false discovery rate of 0.05, a later analysis linked around 17,000 TCR beta sequences to specific HLA alleles. Broadly in line with IMGT annotations, most TCR beta V segments showed up in productive rearrangements about 87% or about 30% of the time in an earlier analysis of a few hundred of the donors. The cohort was sequenced for TCR beta chains only, and without alpha or paired-chain data the features that could be detected were limited. Presence/absence analyses assumed roughly uniform sequencing depth across donors, an assumption that may not hold. A further reported finding was that TCR beta sequences accurately predicted the HLA-A and HLA-B alleles for most subjects in the first cohort. In a later analysis, HLA-associated TCR beta chains showed more clonal expansion and lower generation probabilities than non-associated chains that were equally common. HLA typing was unavailable for some donors at each locus, so association tests used only the typed subset. In vitro tests confirmed that a few of the cytomegalovirus-associated TCR beta chains recognize cytomegalovirus antigens. The study gave a list of more than 150 TCR beta chains associated with cytomegalovirus. Across donors, most TCR sequences were observed very rarely, whereas some public TCRs were present in many individuals. In a later analysis, the rate of TCR association differed among HLA loci, with DRB1 alleles having the most associated TCRs and HLA-C alleles having the fewest. The sequencing pipeline was judged likely to have produced a cluster of highly shared sequence variants as a technical artifact. Correlated functional status among segregating V segments might reflect linkage disequilibrium, but an unknown experimental factor could not be ruled out. According to the authors, the approach could potentially be generalized to other disease states and immunological phenotypes. In a later genetic analysis, a missense DCLRE1C variant was associated with V-gene and J-gene trimming of TCR beta chains, and the association was replicated in an independent cohort.

The library was produced with the immunoSEQ multiplex PCR assay. For the multiplex PCR, a mixture combining 60 forward primers for TCR Vbeta segments and 13 reverse primers for TCR Jbeta segments was used. Amplification of the CDR3 region of rearranged TCR beta genes was performed with a multiplex PCR assay on genomic DNA. On the Illumina HiSeq System, the amplified TCR beta libraries were sequenced as 87-base-pair reads. Per the original workflow: A later analysis tallied tens of millions of unique TCR beta chains across the 666 repertoires, and some 10 million of those chains were shared by two or more donors. Raw reads were error-corrected and collapsed into unique sequences with a nearest-neighbor algorithm that merged closely related sequences to remove PCR and sequencing errors. CDR3 sequences were aligned to IMGT reference sequences to assign V, D and J gene segments. For a sequence to be retained, a match of at least six nucleotides to both a V gene segment and a J gene segment was required. Rearrangements were called productive when the CDR3 lacked stop codons and stayed in frame with V and J; all others were non-productive. Following IMGT convention, CDR3 was defined as the stretch from the second conserved V-encoded cysteine up to the conserved J-encoded phenylalanine. In an earlier analysis of 500 to 650 of the donors, sequences lacking an unambiguous match to a single V gene segment were excluded. In an earlier analysis of several hundred of the donors, V segments were called functional above 56.7% productive rearrangements and were called segregating when the between-donor standard deviation exceeded 5%. A statistical classification framework was built for diagnosing cytomegalovirus status from the catalog of TCR beta chain sequences. In a later analysis, TCR nucleotide sequences were compared against IMGT/GENE-DB human TR gene sequences so that V and J genes could be assigned. Using the TCRdist pipeline, a later analysis assigned CDR3 sequences along with most-parsimonious VDJ recombination scenarios. In a later analysis, each TCR beta chain was defined by its CDR3 amino acid sequence together with its V-gene family, and reads without a unique V-gene family were excluded. A later analysis removed 550 to 700 highly shared, low-generation-probability nucleotide sequences to deal with suspected cross-contamination and a sequencing artifact. A later analysis calculated a clonal expansion index for each public chain from normalized within-repertoire ranks of inferred template counts. A later analysis computed generation probabilities with a VDJ recombination model fitted to out-of-frame rearrangements, and checked the results against IGoR. A later analysis scored TCR-TCR, TCR-HLA and TCR-CMV co-occurrence with hypergeometric tests, applying a repertoire-size bias correction to TCR pairs. False discovery rates were estimated in a later analysis by permuting HLA or CMV assignments 20 times. In a later analysis, co-occurring TCRs were grouped with DBSCAN, and TCRdist sequence similarity was added when clustering was performed within HLA-allele-positive subsets. Co-occurrence clustering excluded repertoires with fewer than 30,000 or more than 120,000 public chains, plus five with anomalous nucleotide sharing. TCRdb took over this immuneACCESS table, retaining in-frame rearrangements with V and J assigned. Such tables are incomplete; in checked studies, under half of the missing clones stem from an unresolved V gene, and the remainder is unexplained. That table furnishes V, J and clone size, whereas the DNA furnished D and trimming. Counted in this sample were some 100,000 clones; 60% to 85% of them appeared once. Roughly 5% of the sample is in the top ten clones.

The germline V gene yields MDHEN for CDR1 and SYDVKM for CDR2. The V and J ends are trimmed by 6 bases and 2 bases, leaving 16 bases between them. Inclusive of the bounding cysteine and phenylalanine, the CDR3 is 16 residues long. Just the 48-base CDR3 DNA is kept, in frame starting at base 1. The cohort comprised fewer than 750 healthy bone marrow donors. At the time of sampling, all cohort members were nominally healthy, though unrecorded immune exposures were likely present. The donor was CMV seropositive and belonged to the group of 250 to 300 seropositive cohort members. Each donor provided a peripheral blood sample, and peripheral blood mononuclear cells were used for TCR beta sequencing. The Qiagen DNeasy Blood Extraction Kit was used to extract genomic DNA from the blood cell samples.

The receptor comes from a man aged 50 to 59 in good health and CMV-seropositive. Sequenced input: PBMCs. This sequence uses TRBV28 and TRBJ1-4; the D gene is perhaps TRBD1, on 5 matching bases. The CDR3 corresponds to CASRSGGDWTNEKLFF. The DNA reads TGTGCCAGCAGGTCGGGAGGGGATTGGACTAATGAAAAACTGTTTTTT.